Detailed here is one T cell receptor (beta chain). This entry is derived from a study of shared clonotypes between healthy human individuals. Study-level background: Each donor contributed plates that comprised three CD4 naive, three CD4 memory, two CD8 naive and one CD8 memory.

CDR1 and CDR2 (germline): MNHEY, SMNVEV (reference sequence). CDR3 size: 20 residues. V was pared by 5 bases and J by 3 bases, with 29 bases between. Clones were read by immunoSEQ multiplex PCR, and TCRdb kept only the in-frame ones, dropping some. Here the sample spans some 2,500,000 clones, more than 85% being singletons. What was sequenced was naive CD4+ T cells from PBMCs. Subset meaning: CD45RA+ positively selected. V gene TRBV27 combines with J gene TRBJ2-1; D gene unclear. This clonotype was obtained from a man aged 18 to 35 in good health. Some clones in this sample may be carry-over from other donors' samples. The CDR3 loop reads CASSPNSNLGLFDFYNEQFF. Written as DNA, the CDR3 is TGTGCCAGCAGTCCCAACTCTAACCTAGGGCTGTTTGACTTCTACAATGAGCAGTTCTTC.